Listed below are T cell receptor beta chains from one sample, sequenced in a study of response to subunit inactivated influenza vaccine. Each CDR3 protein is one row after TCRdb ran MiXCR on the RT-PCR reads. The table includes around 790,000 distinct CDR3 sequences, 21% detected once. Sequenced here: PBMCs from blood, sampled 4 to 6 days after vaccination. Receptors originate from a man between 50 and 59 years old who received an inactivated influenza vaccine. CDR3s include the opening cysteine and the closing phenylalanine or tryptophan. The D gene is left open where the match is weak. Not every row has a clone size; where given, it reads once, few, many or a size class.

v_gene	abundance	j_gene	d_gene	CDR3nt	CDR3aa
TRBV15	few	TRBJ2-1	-	TGTGCCACCAGCTTCGGGGGCGGGAGCTACAATGAGCAGTTCTTC	CATSFGGGSYNEQFF
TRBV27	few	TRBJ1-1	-	TGTGCCAGCAGTTTATTGGGGGGTCAGAACACTGAAGCTTTCTTT	CASSLLGGQNTEAFF
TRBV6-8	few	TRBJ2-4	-	TGTGCCAGCAGTTACTCGAGTTGGAGGGTTGGCAACATTCAGTACTTC	CASSYSSWRVGNIQYF
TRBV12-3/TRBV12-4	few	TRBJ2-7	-	TGTGCCAGCAAACTCGGGGTCCAGGTTAGGGGCGAGCAGTACTTC	CASKLGVQVRGEQYF
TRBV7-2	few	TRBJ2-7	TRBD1	TGTGCCAGCACACCACTACAGGGGGCAGGTGAGCAGTACTTC	CASTPLQGAGEQYF
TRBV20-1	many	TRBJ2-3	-	TGCAGTGCTAGCGGGAGTTCTGATACGCAGTATTTT	CSASGSSDTQYF
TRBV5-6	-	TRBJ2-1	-	TGTGCCAGCAGTTATAGGACGGCTAGCTCCTACAATGAGCAGTTCTTC	CASSYRTASSYNEQFF
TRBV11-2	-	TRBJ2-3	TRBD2	TGTGCCAGCAGCAAACTAGCGGGAGCTAGCACAGATACGCAGTATTTT	CASSKLAGASTDTQYF
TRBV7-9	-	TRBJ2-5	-	TGTGCCAGCAGCCTACAGGGAGTAGAGACCCAGTACTTC	CASSLQGVETQYF
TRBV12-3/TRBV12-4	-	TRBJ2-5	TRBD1	TGTGCCAGCAGTCTGCGACAGGGTGCGGAGACCCAGTACTTC	CASSLRQGAETQYF
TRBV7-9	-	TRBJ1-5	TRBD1	TGTGCCAGCAGCTTGGGGACAGGGAGTAGCAATCAGCCCCAGCATTTT	CASSLGTGSSNQPQHF
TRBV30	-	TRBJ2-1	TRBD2	TGTGCCTGGAGTTGGGTAGCGGGAGTAAGATATGAGCAGTTCTTC	CAWSWVAGVRYEQFF
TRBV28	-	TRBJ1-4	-	TGTGCCAGCAGACGACAGGTGAATGAAAAACTGTTTTTT	CASRRQVNEKLFF
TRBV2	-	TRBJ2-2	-	TGTGCCAGCCGGCCGGGGGAGACCGGGGAGCTGTTTTTT	CASRPGETGELFF
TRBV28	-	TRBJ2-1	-	TGTGCCAGCAGTTTCCTCAACAATAACAATGAGCAGTTCTTC	CASSFLNNNNEQFF
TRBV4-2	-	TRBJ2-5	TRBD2	TGTGCCAGCAGCCAAGAGCCCCCGAAACTAGCGGGAAGAGAGACCCAGTACTTC	CASSQEPPKLAGRETQYF
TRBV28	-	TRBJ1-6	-	TGTGCCAGCAGTGGGGAAAGGGAATCCTATAATTCACCCCTCCACTTT	CASSGERESYNSPLHF
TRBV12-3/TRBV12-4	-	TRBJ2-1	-	TGTGCCAGCAGTGTCGAGACAGGCGTCTACAATGAGCAGTTCTTC	CASSVETGVYNEQFF
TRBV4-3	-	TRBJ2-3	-	TGCGCCAGCAGCCAAGAACCTAGCAGAGATACGCAGTATTTT	CASSQEPSRDTQYF
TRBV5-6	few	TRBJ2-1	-	TGTGCCAGCAGCCTTGAGCGGCACAGCTCCTACAATGAGCAGTTCTTC	CASSLERHSSYNEQFF
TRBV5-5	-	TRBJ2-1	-	TGTGCCAGCAGGGGGTATGGGCGGACATACAATGAGCAGTTCTTC	CASRGYGRTYNEQFF
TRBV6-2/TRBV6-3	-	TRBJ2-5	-	TGTGCCAGCAGTTACCCCCGGCGGACGGAGACCCAGTACTTC	CASSYPRRTETQYF
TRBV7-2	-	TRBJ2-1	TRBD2	TGTGCCAGCAGCTTTCGGCGGGGGGACAATGAGCAGTTCTTC	CASSFRRGDNEQFF
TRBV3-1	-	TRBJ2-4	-	TGTGCCAGCAGCCGGAGGGTAGCCAAAAACATTCAGTACTTC	CASSRRVAKNIQYF
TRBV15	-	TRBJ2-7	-	TGTGCCACCAGCGCACAGGGCTACGAGCAGTACTTC	CATSAQGYEQYF
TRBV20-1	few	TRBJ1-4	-	TGCAGTGCTAGAAAGGGGGAAGGGAATGAAAAACTGTTTTTT	CSARKGEGNEKLFF
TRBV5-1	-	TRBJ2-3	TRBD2	TGCGCCAGCAGCTTAAACGGGGGGGCCCGGGTAGATACGCAGTATTTT	CASSLNGGARVDTQYF
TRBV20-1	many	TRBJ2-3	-	TGCAGTGCAACCCTCTTGACAGATACGCAGTATTTT	CSATLLTDTQYF
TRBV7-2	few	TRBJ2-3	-	TGTGCCAGCAGCTTAGAGTACGGTTCAGCAGATACGCAGTATTTT	CASSLEYGSADTQYF
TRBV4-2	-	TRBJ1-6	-	TGTGCCAGCAGCCAAGATTGGGGGGACGCCTCCAATTCACCCCTCCACTTT	CASSQDWGDASNSPLHF
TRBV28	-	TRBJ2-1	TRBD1	TGTGCCAGCAGTTTTGCCTTGGCGGTGAGACAGGGGGGTAAAGTGGAGGGCAATGAGCAGTTCTTC	CASSFALAVRQGGKVEGNEQFF
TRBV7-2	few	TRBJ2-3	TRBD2	TGTGCCAGCAGCCGTCTTCCTAGCGGGGGAGCAGATACGCAGTATTTT	CASSRLPSGGADTQYF
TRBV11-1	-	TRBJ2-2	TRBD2	TGTGCCAGCAGCCCCCTAGCGGGAACGAACACCGGGGAGCTGTTTTTT	CASSPLAGTNTGELFF
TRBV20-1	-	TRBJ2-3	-	TGCAGTGCTAAGTCCGGGAGCCCAGATACGCAGTATTTT	CSAKSGSPDTQYF
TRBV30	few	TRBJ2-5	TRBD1	TGTGCCTGGGACAGGGTCGGGGAGACCCAGTACTTC	CAWDRVGETQYF
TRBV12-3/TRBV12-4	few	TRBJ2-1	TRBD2	TGTGCCAGCAGTTCCCGGGCTAGCGGGGGAAATGAGCAGTTCTTC	CASSSRASGGNEQFF
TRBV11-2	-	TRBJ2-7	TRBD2	TGTGCCAGCAGCTTACATGCCTCAAGCGGGAGTCTAAGCTCCTACGAGCAGTACTTC	CASSLHASSGSLSSYEQYF
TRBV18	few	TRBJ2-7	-	TGTGCCAGCCGCCGACTTGGGGATCCCTACGAGCAGTACTTC	CASRRLGDPYEQYF
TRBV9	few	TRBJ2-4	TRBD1	TGTGCCAGCAGCCCTCGACTGGACAGGTTAGACATTCAGTACTTC	CASSPRLDRLDIQYF
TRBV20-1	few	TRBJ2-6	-	TGCAGTGCTAGTATAGGGGCTGGGGCCAACGTCCTGACTTTC	CSASIGAGANVLTF